This T cell receptor (beta chain) stems from a study of CD8 T cells in ankylosing spondylitis. As concerns this clonotype: Its antigen is currently unknown.

Germline CDR1 and CDR2: DFQATT and SNEGSKA (reference sequence). Trimming left V 5 bases short and J 6 bases short, with 8 bases between. The CDR3 covers 12 residues. Study-level findings and limits: According to the report, clones linked to the disease were significantly enriched in matched synovial fluid samples taken from ankylosing spondylitis patients.

One entry per CDR3 protein, called by TCRdb with MiXCR from the 5' RACE reads. The profile shows 150,000 or so distinct CDR3 sequences, roughly 11% of them singletons. The clonotype was recovered from a male donor with ankylosing spondylitis or in good health (not recorded which). The J gene is TRBJ1-6, the V gene TRBV20-1; possibly TRBD1 for D (5 bases). Sequencing was performed on blood, either unsorted or a sorted T cell fraction (not recorded which). The CDR3 loop is CSALGANSPLHF. For the CDR3, the DNA is TGCAGTGCTCTAGGGGCTAATTCACCCCTCCACTTT.